The rows below give T cell receptor beta chains drawn from one sample of a study of blood T cell repertoires in COVID-19. Libraries were prepared by immunoSEQ multiplex PCR; TCRdb keeps only in-frame clonotypes and omits some of them. There are about 240,000 clones in the sample; approximately 78% occur only once, and over 10% lies in the top ten. Sequencing was done on a sample of peripheral blood. All receptors derive from a woman aged 55 to 70 with active or convalescent COVID-19. Each CDR3 is given with its conserved first and last residue. A D gene is named only where the DNA matches it firmly. Only some rows state a clone size, as once, few, many or a class for expanded clones.

few,TRBV21-1,TRBJ1-4,.,TGTGCCAGCAGCAAACGATCGTACAGGGCCAATGAAAAACTGTTTTTT,CASSKRSYRANEKLFF
.,TRBV4-1,TRBJ2-3,TRBD2,TGCGCCAGCAGCCCGACGGGGCGGGGGGGCCGGATAGGCACAGATACGCAGTATTTT,CASSPTGRGGRIGTDTQYF
.,TRBV4-2,TRBJ1-1,.,TGTGCCAGCAGCCAAGATGCTCGAGACACTGAAGCTTTCTTT,CASSQDARDTEAFF
.,TRBV19,TRBJ1-1,.,TGTGCCAGTAGTGCCGGACAGAGGGGGACTGAAGCTTTCTTT,CASSAGQRGTEAFF
few,TRBV4-1,TRBJ1-2,TRBD1,TGCGCCAGCAGCCGAATGACAGGGGCTGCTAACTATGGCTACACCTTC,CASSRMTGAANYGYTF
.,TRBV5-5,TRBJ1-1,.,TGTGCCAGCAGCGTGGCACAGGCCGCGAACACTGAAGCTTTCTTT,CASSVAQAANTEAFF
once,TRBV12-3/TRBV12-4,TRBJ2-5,TRBD1,TGTGCCAGCAGGAGACAGGGGGCTGAGACCCAGTACTTC,CASRRQGAETQYF
.,TRBV6-5,TRBJ2-2,TRBD2,TGTGCCAGCAGCCCAAGACTAGCGAGCACCGGGGAGCTGTTTTTT,CASSPRLASTGELFF
.,TRBV27,TRBJ2-7,.,TGTGCCAGCAGGATGTTTGGGCGTGGGCTACGACAACCCTACGAGCAGTACTTC,CASRMFGRGLRQPYEQYF
.,TRBV7-9,TRBJ2-5,TRBD2,TGTGCCAGCAGCCGAAGGGGACTAGCGGGGGTTGAGACCCAGTACTTC,CASSRRGLAGVETQYF
once,TRBV21-1,TRBJ1-6,.,TGTGCCAGCAGCAAAGGAAACAGTCCCCAGTGTTTTTATAATTCACCCCTCCACTTT,CASSKGNSPQCFYNSPLHF
.,TRBV5-6,TRBJ2-3,.,TGTGCCAGCAGCTTGGAAGGGGCGGGAACAGATACGCAGTATTTT,CASSLEGAGTDTQYF
.,TRBV4-3,TRBJ1-2,.,TGCGCCAGCAGCCAAGACAGGGGCCAAAACTATGGCTACACCTTC,CASSQDRGQNYGYTF
.,TRBV3-1/TRBV3-2,TRBJ1-3,.,TGTGCCAGCACTACCGGGAGGTCTGGAAACACCATATATTTT,CASTTGRSGNTIYF
.,TRBV5-1,TRBJ1-4,TRBD1,TGCGCCAGCAGCTTGCGTGACAGGGATGAAAAACTGTTTTTT,CASSLRDRDEKLFF
.,TRBV6-2/TRBV6-3,TRBJ1-5,TRBD1,TGTGCCAGCAGTTCCAGACAGGGGGATCAGCCCCAGCATTTT,CASSSRQGDQPQHF
.,TRBV11-2,TRBJ1-2,TRBD1,TGTGCCAGCTTAGGACAGGGATACTATGGCTACACCTTC,CASLGQGYYGYTF
.,TRBV23-1,TRBJ1-4,TRBD1,TGCGCCAGCAGTCAATATTTCCAAACAGGGGAAAGAGGGGAAAAACTGTTTTTT,CASSQYFQTGERGEKLFF
.,TRBV19,TRBJ1-5,.,TGTGCCAGTAGTATTCAACAGGGAGTAAATCAGCCCCAGCATTTT,CASSIQQGVNQPQHF
.,TRBV18,TRBJ2-7,TRBD1,TGTGCCAGCTCACACCGGGACAGGGGGCTAGAGCAGTACTTC,CASSHRDRGLEQYF
.,TRBV7-2,TRBJ1-6,.,TGTGCCAGCAGCTTATTGCGGGGCATGGATTCACCCCTCCACTTT,CASSLLRGMDSPLHF
.,TRBV4-3,TRBJ1-1,.,TGCGCCAGCAGCCAGCGTGTACAGGCCCGCACTGAAGCTTTCTTT,CASSQRVQARTEAFF
.,TRBV11-2,TRBJ2-2,.,TGTGCCAGCAGCCACAGAAGGGCGGCTAGCGATCACACCGGGGAGCTGTTTTTT,CASSHRRAASDHTGELFF
once,TRBV6-1,TRBJ2-1,.,TGTGCCAGCAGTGAATTTGGTGACTCAAGCTCCTACAATGAGCAGTTCTTC,CASSEFGDSSSYNEQFF
.,TRBV19,TRBJ2-4,TRBD1,TGTGCCAGTAGTTTATTACCAGGACAGGGTCGACGGGCCAAAAACATTCAGTACTTC,CASSLLPGQGRRAKNIQYF
.,TRBV19,TRBJ2-1,TRBD1,TGTGCCAGTAGAAGAGGGGGCAAGTACAATGAGCAGTTCTTC,CASRRGGKYNEQFF
.,TRBV30,TRBJ1-2,TRBD1,TGTGCCTGGAGTCCGCAGGGGGCGAATGGCTACACCTTC,CAWSPQGANGYTF
few,TRBV15,TRBJ1-3,.,TGTGCCACCAGCACCCTAGTAAGTCCGACTGGAAACACCATATATTTT,CATSTLVSPTGNTIYF
.,TRBV4-1,TRBJ2-7,.,TGCGCCAGCAGCCAAGGAACGAGCAGGGAAAGGGCCTACGAGCAGTACTTC,CASSQGTSRERAYEQYF
.,TRBV5-1,TRBJ2-3,TRBD1,TGCGCCAGCAGCCCTAGACAGGGGCGGTCCACAGATACGCAGTATTTT,CASSPRQGRSTDTQYF
.,TRBV2,TRBJ1-4,TRBD1,TGTGCCAGCAGATCAGGGGGGACAACTAATGAAAAACTGTTTTTT,CASRSGGTTNEKLFF
.,TRBV7-9,TRBJ1-1,.,TGTGCCAGCGGACGGGGTCCGAACACTGAAGCTTTCTTT,CASGRGPNTEAFF
.,TRBV2,TRBJ1-3,.,TGTGCCAGCAGGGCAGACTCTGGAAACACCATATATTTT,CASRADSGNTIYF
few,TRBV7-2,TRBJ1-5,.,TGTGCCAGCAGCGTTCGGGGGGCTTGGCAGCCCCAGCATTTT,CASSVRGAWQPQHF
.,TRBV30,TRBJ1-6,TRBD1,TGTGCCGGAACTTGGACAGGCAGAAATTCACCCCTCCACTTT,CAGTWTGRNSPLHF
once,TRBV30,TRBJ1-1,.,TGTGCCTGGAGGTTACAGGGTCGAGGAGGCACTGAAGCTTTCTTT,CAWRLQGRGGTEAFF
once,TRBV6-5,TRBJ2-7,.,TGTGCCAGCAACATCGCCCGGGACACCATCTACGAGCAGTACTTC,CASNIARDTIYEQYF
few,TRBV3-1/TRBV3-2,TRBJ1-2,TRBD1,TGTGCCAGCAGCGCCTCGACAGGGTTACTCCCCAACTATGGCTACACCTTC,CASSASTGLLPNYGYTF
few,TRBV29-1,TRBJ1-4,.,TGCAGCGTTGAAGGTCAGGGGAACGGAAAACTGTTTTTT,CSVEGQGNGKLFF
once,TRBV30,TRBJ1-3,.,TGTGCCTGGAGTTACGGGAACTCTGGAAACACCATATATTTT,CAWSYGNSGNTIYF
.,TRBV30,TRBJ1-5,.,TGTGCCTGGAGCCCAGGACTGAATCAGCCCCAGCATTTT,CAWSPGLNQPQHF
.,TRBV23-1,TRBJ1-2,TRBD1,TGCGCCAGGTGCCGGAGTTGGGGACAGGGGCTCTGTAACTATGGCTACACCTTC,CARCRSWGQGLCNYGYTF
.,TRBV5-4,TRBJ2-4,TRBD1,TGTGCCAGCAGCCTGGGAGGACAGGGAGAAGCCAAAAACATTCAGTACTTC,CASSLGGQGEAKNIQYF
.,TRBV14,TRBJ1-1,.,TGCGCCAGCGAGAACGGGGGGGGCCGGGACACTGAAGCTTTCTTT,CASENGGGRDTEAFF
.,TRBV12-3/TRBV12-4,TRBJ1-2,.,TGTGCCAGCACAACCAAGGGGTTCGGTGGCTACACCTTC,CASTTKGFGGYTF
once,TRBV4-1,TRBJ2-5,.,TGCGCCAGCAGCCAAGAAGGACAGCAAGAGACCCAGTACTTC,CASSQEGQQETQYF